The T cell receptor beta chain described here comes from a study of cytomegalovirus exposure and HLA in healthy donors. In regard to this clone: The same CDR3 can be traced to other DNA sequences in this sample.

CDR1 and CDR2 from the germline V gene are SGHRS and YFSETQ. This CDR3 has 14 residues. V gave up 0 bases and J gave up 4 bases, with 10 bases separating them. The PCR used 60 Vbeta and 13 Jbeta primers. Only in-frame clones appear in the TCRdb table, and some are missing; sequencing was by immunoSEQ multiplex PCR. This sample's table has about 160,000 clones. The receptor comes from a man aged 25-40 years in good health and CMV-seronegative. J is TRBJ2-5 and V is TRBV5-1; D possibly corresponds to TRBD1 (5 bases). Sequencing input: PBMCs. CDR3 nucleotide sequence: TGCGCCAGCAGCTTGGGAGCAGGGCGAGAGACCCAGTACTTC. Translated: CASSLGAGRETQYF.